This T cell receptor (beta chain) was found in a study of identical twins. Study-wide findings and caveats: The authors noted that invariant MAIT and iNKT cells could partly confound zero-insertion analyses.

Concerning this clonotype itself: Its antigen is undetermined.

Template switching (which added a universal primer site) was used, and cDNA carried unique molecular identifiers. TCRdb used MiXCR to reprocess the 5' RACE reads, holding one entry per CDR3 protein. The sample includes around 1.7 million distinct CDR3 sequences, roughly a third seen only once; the top ten take under 0.35%. The CDR3 spans 15 residues. The V end was cut by 6 bases, the J end by 0 bases, with 15 bases between. Germline assignment: CDR1 MNHNY and CDR2 SVGAGI (reference sequence). The chain has TRBV6-6 and TRBJ2-7; D uncertain. The sequenced material came from cord blood. The TCR sequence derives from a newborn girl in good health. This CDR3 reads CASRNTGSSSYEQYF. CDR3 nucleotide sequence: TGTGCCAGCAGGAATACCGGGTCTAGCTCCTACGAGCAGTACTTC.